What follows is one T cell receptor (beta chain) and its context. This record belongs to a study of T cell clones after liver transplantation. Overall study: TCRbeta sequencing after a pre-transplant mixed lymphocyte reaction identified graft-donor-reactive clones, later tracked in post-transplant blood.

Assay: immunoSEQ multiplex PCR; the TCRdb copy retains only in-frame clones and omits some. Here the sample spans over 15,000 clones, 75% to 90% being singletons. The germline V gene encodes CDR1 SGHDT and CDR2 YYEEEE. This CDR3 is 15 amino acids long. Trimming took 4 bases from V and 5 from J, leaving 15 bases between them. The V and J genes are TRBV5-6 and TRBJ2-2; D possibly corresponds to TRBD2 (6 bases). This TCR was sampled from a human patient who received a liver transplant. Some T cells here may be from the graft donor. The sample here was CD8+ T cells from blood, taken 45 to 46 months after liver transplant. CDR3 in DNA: TGTGCCAGCAGCCCGAGGAGGGAAGGGACCGGGGAGCTGTTTTTT. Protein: CASSPRREGTGELFF.